Sequencing of this T cell receptor beta chain was carried out in a study of long-term antiretroviral therapy in people with HIV (dated 2022 in TCRdb). Describing the broader study: The earliest samples were collected approximately a decade before the 2015 WHO recommendation for immediate ART, a period when ART was typically delayed until CD4 counts fell. A total of 150 to 200 cryopreserved PBMC samples came from 25 to 35 adults with confirmed HIV infection and were collected serially over a mean of roughly six years (range 1-12). Eleven of the 30 participants with HIV were female. Test extractions of a monoclonal T-cell line alongside approximately 36 polyclonal samples showed no cross-contamination during QIAcube processing. Whether ART initiation and durable HIV suppression were associated with changes in peripheral blood TRB repertoire composition and diversity was tested in a retrospective serial study.

The immunoSEQ hsTCRB v3.0 assay was used at survey level resolution to sequence the TRB variable region. The targeted TRB sequencing depth was roughly 40,000-50,000 T-cell genomes per sample. Pooled TRB libraries were sequenced on an Illumina MiSeq with a v3 150-cycle kit. The study's own analysis went as follows. Repertoire analysis ran in R within a reproducible Nextflow workflow covering QC, data transformation and analysis. LymphoSeq2, an R package for exploring AIRR-Seq data, was used to implement the custom analyses. After excluding a few samples that yielded fewer than 5000 total TRB sequences, 188 HIV repertoires remained for analysis. Among the roughly 200 retained HIV repertoires, approximately 57 were collected before ART initiation and about 130 were collected after ART initiation. Repertoires were downsampled to 5000 TRB nucleotide sequences, and summary statistics were averaged over 100 downsampling iterations. The analysis kept only TRB sequences whose CDR3 regions were at least seven amino acids long. Diversity was assessed using a clonality score derived from Shannon entropy and using the Gini coefficient. In repertoire networks, the top 5000 CDR3 amino acid sequences were linked whenever an edit distance of one separated two sequences. For TRB CDR3 amino acid sequences, GLIPH2 was used to predict antigen specificity groups and MHC restriction. To flag known CMV, EBV, HIV or tissue antigen associations, CDR3 amino acid sequences were matched against VDJdb and McPAS-TCR. Pre-ART, post-ART and control groups were compared with Wilcoxon signed-rank tests and Holm-Bonferroni correction. Sourced from immuneACCESS, this table was stored by TCRdb with only in-frame sequences that have V and J called. A share of the clones is absent; for the studies checked, an unresolved V gene accounts for under half, and the remainder has no known explanation. D and trimming were read from the DNA, whereas the V and J calls and clone size are those reported in that table. The sample includes about 42,000 clones, with about nine tenths observed a single time. The ten largest clonotypes hold 5.1% of the sample.

The research as a whole found: CDR3 length ranges in HIV repertoires were narrower than in controls, and network structure suggested an antigen-experienced repertoire with only a slight naive shift after ART. Starting ART was linked to a significant rise in TRB diversity, yet even with long-term ART the diversity remained significantly lower than in transplant donor controls. Because pre-ART samples had limited cell numbers, profiling was done on unsorted PBMC rather than on sorted CD4+ and CD8+ T cells. Since PBMC availability was limited, sequencing covered only the TCR beta chain, with no alpha chain pairing. Inferences about post-ART repertoire changes are limited because no data were available on ART adherence, viral resistance or therapy changes. At every time point, the repertoire was dominated by expanded TRB clones first identified before ART initiation, although this dominance fluctuated and, in many PLHIV, declined after ART. The samples span the years 2004 to 2017, and the ART regimens used may be less effective than current regimens.

Participants were included only if at least one PBMC sample before ART initiation and at least two post-ART samples were available. Treatment was received in the United States of America by all participants with HIV. Before DNA extraction, cryopreserved samples containing about 0.95-10 million PBMC were thawed and washed. At the time of the earliest PBMC sample, participants with HIV were aged between roughly 20 and 54 years. PBMC samples were contributed by each participant from 1-4 timepoints before ART initiation and 2-8 timepoints after ART initiation, with a median of 7 samples. Serial HIV viral load, CD4+ T-cell count, ART history and demographic data were obtained for every participant. Genomic DNA was extracted from unsorted PBMC with a Qiagen kit on a QIAcube, with processing performed in batches of 12 samples. A remark on this clone: The clone's antigen remains unknown. No clone much larger than this one lies a single base away; base qualities are absent.

The sample in question was unsorted PBMCs, obtained 0.1 years before starting antiretroviral therapy. The TCR was taken from a woman in her 50s with HIV.

The CDR3 reads as follows: CASSYRTGGSYEQYF. The DNA sequence follows: TGTGCCAGCAGCTACCGGACAGGGGGCTCCTACGAGCAGTACTTC. The chain was built from TRBV7-2 and TRBJ2-7, and 10 junctional nucleotides match TRBD1. V lost 4 bases and J lost 0 bases, and the count of bases not matched to a germline gene is 3. CDR1 and CDR2 are read off the germline V gene as SGHTA and FQGNSA. The cysteine opens and the phenylalanine closes a CDR3 of 15 amino acids. Here the CDR3 DNA is all that survives: 45 bases in frame from base 1. With the rest looked up from the reference TRBV7-2 and TRBJ2-7 genes rather than sequenced, the full variable domain is GAGVSQSPSNKVTEKGKDVELRCDPISGHTALYWYRQSLGQGLEFLIYFQGNSAPDKSGLPSDRFSAERTGGSVSTLTIQRTQQEDSAVYLCASSYRTGGSYEQYFGPGTRLTVT.